This entry concerns a single TCR beta chain. The data belong to a study of Ad26.COV2.S vaccination and SARS-CoV-2 variants. Stated treatment: around 19 received Ad26.COV2.S at low or high dose, single or two shots; 5 received placebo; per-sample allocation not given. Day 63 after the first injection of vaccine or placebo was the sampling time. Germline V gene data show CDR1 as SNHLY and CDR2 as FYNNEI. Between the trimmed V and J ends, which lost 6 bases and 0 bases, there was a span of 5 bases. The CDR3 length is 12 residues. Profiling relied on immunoSEQ multiplex PCR, and the TCRdb table lists in-frame clones only, not all of them. The sample includes hundreds of thousands of clones, 75% to 90% of them seen just once.

This sequence originates from a person aged 18-60 years who received the Ad26.COV2.S COVID-19 vaccine or a placebo. The chain carries TRBV2 and TRBJ1-1; no firm D call. The sample here was peripheral blood, taken in a trial of Ad26.COV2.S vaccine versus placebo. Here the CDR3 reads CASRRMNTEAFF. CDR3 DNA: TGTGCCAGCAGAAGGATGAACACTGAAGCTTTCTTT.